The rows below give T cell receptor beta chains drawn from one sample of a study of CXCR3-negative and CXCR3-positive naive CD8 T cells. With the 5' RACE reads reprocessed, TCRdb shows one record per CDR3 protein and no DNA. This repertoire includes about 110,000 distinct CDR3 sequences. The sample consisted of naive CXCR3+ CD8+ T cells from blood. The source is a human donor in good health. Some clones in this sample may be carry-over from other donors' samples. The CDR3 runs from the conserved cysteine through the conserved F or W.

>TRBV4-2|TRBJ2-5
CASSLGGGEETQYF
>TRBV7-9|TRBJ2-7
CASSSLAGGDEQYF
>TRBV7-9|TRBJ1-2
CASSSSTGPSRNGYTF
>TRBV6-5|TRBJ1-5
CASAAQGNQPQHF
>TRBV13|TRBJ2-7
CASSLEGKAYEQYF
>TRBV6-2/TRBV6-3|TRBJ1-2
CASSVPDGYTF
>TRBV7-9|TRBJ1-4
CATVGTGNEKLFF
>TRBV13|TRBJ1-1
CASSFRGGLNTEAFF
>TRBV7-9|TRBJ2-1
CASRDRSYNEQFF
>TRBV9|TRBJ2-1
CASSVGSGSYNEQFF
>TRBV7-9|TRBJ2-1
CASVPSGPYNEQFF
>TRBV20-1|TRBJ2-6
CSVLGRTANVLTF
>TRBV7-2|TRBJ1-1
CASSLGTALNTEAFF
>TRBV4-3|TRBJ2-7
CASSQDATGQGAQEQYF
>TRBV11-3|TRBJ2-1
CASSSRQGASNEQFF
>TRBV12-3/TRBV12-4|TRBJ1-5
CASSTKRQGYSNQPQHF